A single sample is the source of the 27 T cell receptor beta chains below, sequenced in a study of cytotoxic CD8 clonotypes in ibrutinib-treated CLL. Libraries were prepared by immunoSEQ multiplex PCR; TCRdb keeps only in-frame clonotypes and omits some of them. This table has approximately 23,000 clones, roughly 75% appearing once. Material: PBMCs, obtained before ibrutinib treatment. The receptor set was obtained from a human donor with chronic lymphocytic leukemia.

This clone occurred once. This sequence joins TRBV10-2 and TRBJ1-2; no definite D call. The germline V gene encodes CDR1 WSHSY and CDR2 SAAADI. This CDR3 has 15 residues. Deletions cut 2 bases from V and 5 bases from J, with 15 bases between. The CDR3 coding sequence is TGCGCCAGCAGTGAGGGCCCTGGGCAGTCATATGGCTACACCTTC. Amino acids: CASSEGPGQSYGYTF.

The rearrangement links TRBV6-5 to TRBJ2-2; D might be TRBD2 (7 bases). The germline V gene encodes CDR1 MNHEY and CDR2 SVGAGI. Trimming took 7 bases from V and 0 from J, leaving 12 bases between them. CDR3 length equals 15 residues. CDR3 protein: CASNRGGANTGELFF. In DNA, the CDR3 is TGTGCCAGCAATCGAGGGGGGGCGAACACCGGGGAGCTGTTTTTT.

This clone occurred a few times. The V call is TRBV2, the J call TRBJ1-4, with 7 bases matching TRBD1. The CDR3 consists of 15 residues. V shed 7 bases and J 7 bases; nucleotides not matched to a gene: 12. Germline V gives CDR1 SNHLY, CDR2 FYNNEI. CDR3 sequence (DNA): TGTGCCAGCACTGGCGGCCCACAGGGGTCTGAAAAACTGTTTTTT. Translation: CASTGGPQGSEKLFF.

The V gene is TRBV5-1, the J gene TRBJ1-2, with unresolved D. With 0 bases removed from V and 8 bases from J, the gap between germline ends came to 8 bases. Per germline, CDR1 SGHRS and CDR2 YFSETQ. The CDR3 runs to 12 residues. Written as DNA, the CDR3 is TGCGCCAGCAGCTTGGAAGGTTTCGGCTACACCTTC. This codes for CASSLEGFGYTF.

This chain links TRBV7-9 with TRBJ1-5; no clear D gene. Deletions cut 1 base from V and 1 base from J, with 5 bases between. Germline V gives CDR1 SEHNR, CDR2 FQNEAQ (reference sequence). There are 14 residues in the CDR3. CDR3 nucleotides: TGTGCCAGCAGCTTAGGGCAAAGCAATCAGCCCCAGCATTTT. This gives the protein CASSLGQSNQPQHF. Drawing the rest from reference TRBV7-9 and TRBJ1-5, the complete variable domain is DTGVSQNPRHKITKRGQNVTFRCDPISEHNRLYWYRQTLGQGPEFLTYFQNEAQLEKSRLLSDRFSAERPKGSFSTLEIQRTEQGDSAMYLCASSLGQSNQPQHFGDGTRLSIL.

To note about this clone: A junction boundary mismatches the germline segment, possibly from a read error. This chain links TRBV11-2 with TRBJ2-7; TRBD1 matches at 7 bases. This CDR3 has 13 residues. Germline CDR1 is SGHAT and CDR2 is FQNNGV. CDR3 protein: CASNLGGSGEQYF. CDR3 sequence (DNA): TGTGCCAGCAACTTAGGGGGCTCGGGGGAGCAGTACTTC.

This chain joins TRBV7-2 and TRBJ2-5, with 8 bases identical to TRBD1. The length of the CDR3 is 14 residues. Germline V gene data show CDR1 as SGHTA and CDR2 as FQGNSA. J was trimmed by 5 bases and V by 3 bases; bases with no gene match: 5. The CDR3 loop is CASSFRTGLETQYF. The CDR3 coding sequence is TGTGCCAGCAGCTTTCGGACAGGGCTGGAGACCCAGTACTTC.

The chain recombines TRBV13 with TRBJ1-6, with 7 bases identical to TRBD1. Trimming cost V 5 bases and J 6 bases; bases outside gene matches: 13. Germline V lookup: CDR1 PRHDT, CDR2 FYEKMQ (reference sequence). The CDR3 is 17 amino acids. The CDR3 region is CASSRAEGAIGNSPLHF. For the CDR3, the DNA is TGTGCCAGCAGCCGGGCGGAGGGGGCTATTGGTAATTCACCCCTCCACTTT. Supplemented by reference TRBV13 and TRBJ1-6, the full variable domain reads AAGVIQSPRHLIKEKRETATLKCYPIPRHDTVYWYQQGPGQDPQFLISFYEKMQSDKGSIPDRFSAQQFSDYHSELNMSSLELGDSALYFCASSRAEGAIGNSPLHFGNGTRLTVT.

The chain is built from TRBV10-3 and TRBJ2-7; D may be TRBD1 or TRBD2 (6 bases each). Germline V lookup: CDR1 ENHRY, CDR2 SYGVKD. Trimming stripped 6 bases from V and 7 bases from J, with 19 bases between. CDR3 length equals 14 residues. The CDR3 here is CAIRGAGSTREQYF. CDR3 in DNA: TGTGCCATCAGGGGGGCCGGGAGTACTCGGGAGCAGTACTTC.

The V and J genes are TRBV7-2 and TRBJ1-3; D is unclear. The germline V gene has CDR1 SGHTA and CDR2 FQGNSA. The CDR3 covers 12 residues. V was clipped by 3 bases and J by 4 bases, with 4 bases between them. The CDR3 is CASSFSGNTIYF. In nucleotides, the CDR3 is TGTGCCAGCAGCTTCAGCGGAAACACCATATATTTT.

This clone showed up just a few times. V and J are TRBV7-2 and TRBJ2-2, with D perhaps TRBD1 or TRBD2 (5 bases each). Germline CDR1 SGHTA, CDR2 FQGNSA. Trimming removed 0 bases at V and 4 bases at J, with 6 bases between. The CDR3 consists of 14 residues. CDR3 in DNA: TGTGCCAGCAGCTTAGCGGGACCCACCGGGGAGCTGTTTTTT. This sequence encodes CASSLAGPTGELFF.

This chain links TRBV7-8 with TRBJ2-1; D call uncertain. The germline V and J ends were trimmed by 1 base and 0 bases, with 10 bases remaining between them. This CDR3 has 16 amino acids. Per the germline V gene, CDR1 is SGHVS and CDR2 is FQNEAQ. This CDR3 is CASSLVAASSYNEQFF. Here the CDR3 DNA reads TGTGCCAGCAGCTTAGTTGCGGCCAGCTCCTACAATGAGCAGTTCTTC.

The chain recombines TRBV19 with TRBJ2-5; D possibly corresponds to TRBD1 (6 bases). The germline gives CDR1 LNHDA, CDR2 SQIVND (reference sequence). The length of the CDR3 is 15 residues. Trimming took 5 bases from V and 5 from J, leaving 18 bases between them. CDR3 in amino acids: CASSYPQGPSETQYF. The CDR3 nucleotides read TGTGCCAGTAGTTACCCACAGGGCCCTTCGGAGACCCAGTACTTC.

The genes are TRBV27 and TRBJ1-4; tentatively, D is TRBD1 (6 bases). Germline loops: CDR1 MNHEY, CDR2 SMNVEV (reference sequence). This CDR3 is 16 amino acids long. The V end was cut by 4 bases, the J end by 5 bases, with 17 bases between. The CDR3 is CASSSHRVGNNEKLFF. The DNA of the CDR3 is TGTGCCAGCAGTTCGCACAGGGTGGGGAACAATGAAAAACTGTTTTTT.

This clone was seen more than once but under ten times. The chain couples TRBV5-3 to TRBJ2-3; 7 nucleotides match TRBD2. TRBV5-3 is an ORF; its function is uncertain. Trimming at V came to 4 bases and at J to 6 bases, leaving 8 bases not matched to a gene. The CDR3 runs to 14 residues. The CDR3 loop is CARSPKRGGDTQYF. The CDR3, as DNA: TGTGCCAGAAGCCCCAAGCGGGGAGGGGATACGCAGTATTTT.

J is TRBJ2-4 and V is TRBV5-4; 7 nucleotides match TRBD1. The V gene end was trimmed by 0 bases and the J gene end by 1 base; junction bases not matched to a gene: 7. Per the germline V gene, CDR1 is SGHNT and CDR2 is YYREEE (reference sequence). This CDR3 comprises 17 residues. This chain's CDR3 is CASSLVAGGIAKNIQYF. Here the CDR3 DNA reads TGTGCCAGCAGCTTGGTTGCAGGGGGTATTGCCAAAAACATTCAGTACTTC.

V usage is TRBV6-5 and J usage is TRBJ1-1; tentatively, D is TRBD1 (5 bases). The V gene's germline CDR1 is MNHEY and CDR2 SVGAGI. Trimming took 2 bases from V and 10 from J, leaving 11 bases between them. The CDR3 has 12 residues. Here the CDR3 reads CASSYQGGGAFF. CDR3 coding DNA: TGTGCCAGCAGTTACCAGGGAGGCGGAGCTTTCTTT.

The J gene is TRBJ2-7, the V gene TRBV1; the D call in the table, TRBD2, was not verified against the DNA. TRBV1 is a recognized pseudogene. The CDR3 has 16 amino acids. Here the CDR3 DNA reads TGCACCAGCAGCCAAGCGGGGGGCTCTCGGAGCTACGAGCAGTACTTC. As protein: CTSSQAGGSRSYEQYF.

With respect to this clone: At the DNA level, this CDR3 is encoded by other sequences in the same sample as well. This sequence joins TRBV6-5 and TRBJ2-3; D perhaps matches TRBD1 (6 bases). The germline CDR1 and CDR2 sequences are MNHEY and SVGAGI. The CDR3 length is 12 residues. V lost 6 bases to trimming and J lost 7 bases, with 11 bases between them. CDR3 sequence (DNA): TGTGCCAGCAGCCCCAGGGGCTATACGCAGTATTTT. The encoded protein is CASSPRGYTQYF.

This chain connects TRBV7-9 to TRBJ2-1, with 8 positions matching TRBD2. This CDR3 spans 14 amino acids. Germline V gene data show CDR1 as SEHNR and CDR2 as FQNEAQ (reference sequence). Trimming at V came to 8 bases and at J to 2 bases, leaving 5 bases not matched to a gene. The CDR3 protein is CASVIAGTYNEQFF. The CDR3 bases are TGTGCCAGCGTAATAGCGGGAACCTACAATGAGCAGTTCTTC.

V and J are TRBV29-1 and TRBJ2-5, with 7 bases fitting TRBD1. The junction had 8 bases not matched to a gene; V was cut back by 6 bases and J by 4 bases. Per germline, CDR1 SQVTM and CDR2 ANQGSEA. This CDR3 region has 13 residues. The CDR3 sequence: CSVEKTGRETQYF. The CDR3, as DNA: TGCAGCGTCGAAAAGACAGGGAGAGAGACCCAGTACTTC. The full variable domain, in which reference TRBV29-1 and TRBJ2-5 provide the parts outside the CDR3, is SAVISQKPSRDICQRGTSLTIQCQVDSQVTMMFWYRQQPGQSLTLIATANQGSEATYESGFVIDKFPISRPNLTFSTLTVSNMSPEDSSIYLCSVEKTGRETQYFGPGTRLLVL.

This clone has just a few counts. The V and J genes are TRBV10-3 and TRBJ1-5; 7 bases line up with TRBD1. With V trimmed by 6 bases and J by 4 bases, 6 bases remained unmatched. Germline CDR1 is ENHRY and CDR2 is SYGVKD. The CDR3 spans 14 residues. CDR3 in DNA: TGTGCCATCAGCGAAGGACAGGCTAATCAGCCCCAGCATTTT. This encodes CAISEGQANQPQHF.

This clone was counted between two and nine times. The CDR3 protein is CAWIPVIYGYTF. The CDR3, as DNA: TGTGCCTGGATCCCAGTGATCTATGGCTACACCTTC. The V and J genes are TRBV30 and TRBJ1-2; no firm D call. The CDR3 has 12 amino acids. V lost 4 bases, J lost 4 bases, and 10 bases lay in between. The V gene's germline CDR1 is GTSNPN and CDR2 SVGIG (reference sequence).

This clone was observed a few times. Written as DNA, the CDR3 is TGTGCCTGGAGTGTAGGGGGGGAGCAGCCCCAGCATTTT. Its protein product is CAWSVGGEQPQHF. The chain uses TRBV30 and TRBJ1-5, with D tentatively TRBD1 (6 bases). Trimming cost V 0 bases and J 7 bases, with 10 bases left between them. The CDR3 sequence is 13 residues long. Per germline, CDR1 GTSNPN and CDR2 SVGIG (reference sequence). Looking up the rest from reference TRBV30 and TRBJ1-5 gives the full variable domain: SQTIHQWPATLVQPVGSPLSLECTVEGTSNPNLYWYRQAAGRGLQLLFYSVGIGQISSEVPQNLSASRPQDRQFILSSKKLLLSDSGFYLCAWSVGGEQPQHFGDGTRLSIL.

The chain couples TRBV19 to TRBJ1-4, with D maybe TRBD1 (5 bases). Looked up from germline, CDR1 is LNHDA and CDR2 is SQIVND (reference sequence). There are 15 residues in the CDR3. V lost 3 bases to trimming and J lost 0 bases, with 8 bases between them. CDR3 amino acids: CASSIMTATNEKLFF. The CDR3 DNA reads as TGTGCCAGTAGTATTATGACAGCAACTAATGAAAAACTGTTTTTT.

CDR3 sequence (DNA): TGTGCCAGCAGCTTCGGGGGGGCCTCTTACAATGAGCAGTTCTTC. This codes for CASSFGGASYNEQFF. The chain joins TRBV7-9 to TRBJ2-1; TRBD2 agrees at 8 bases. Germline CDR1 SEHNR, CDR2 FQNEAQ (reference sequence). V lost 3 bases to trimming and J lost 4 bases; unmatched junction nucleotides: 5. This CDR3 has 15 amino acids.

The chain carries TRBV28 and TRBJ2-7, with D possibly called TRBD1 or TRBD2 (7 bases each). V shed 7 bases and J shed 7 bases, with 20 bases lying between them. The CDR3 covers 14 residues. Per the germline V gene, CDR1 is MDHEN and CDR2 is SYDVKM. The CDR3: CASTYQGGAREQYF. The CDR3 nucleotides read TGTGCCAGCACCTATCAGGGGGGGGCCCGGGAGCAGTACTTC.